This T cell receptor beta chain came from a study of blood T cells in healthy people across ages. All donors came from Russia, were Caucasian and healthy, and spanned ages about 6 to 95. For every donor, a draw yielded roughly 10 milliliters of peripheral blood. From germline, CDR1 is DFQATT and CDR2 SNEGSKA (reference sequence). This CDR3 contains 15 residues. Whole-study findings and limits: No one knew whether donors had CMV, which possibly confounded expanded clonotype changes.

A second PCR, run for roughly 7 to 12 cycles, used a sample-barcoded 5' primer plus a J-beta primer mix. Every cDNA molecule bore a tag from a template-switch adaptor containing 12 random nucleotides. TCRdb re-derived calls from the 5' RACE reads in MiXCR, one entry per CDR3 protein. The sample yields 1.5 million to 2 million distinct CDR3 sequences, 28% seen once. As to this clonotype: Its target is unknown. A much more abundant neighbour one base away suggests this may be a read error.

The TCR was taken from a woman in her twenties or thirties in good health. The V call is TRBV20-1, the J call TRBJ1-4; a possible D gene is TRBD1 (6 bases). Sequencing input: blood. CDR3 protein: CSTSRTGQTNEKLFF. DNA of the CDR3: TGCAGTACTAGTCGTACTGGACAGACTAATGAAAAACTGTTTTTT.